What follows are 16 T cell receptor beta chains derived from one specimen sequenced in a study of technical replicates of blood from a handful of donors. Sequenced by immunoSEQ multiplex PCR; TCRdb stores in-frame clones only, minus some. This sample has 85,000 to 100,000 clones, with over 85% found just once. The sample taken for sequencing was T cells isolated from PBMCs. Source of these receptors: a human donor in good health.

V gene TRBV5-1 combines with J gene TRBJ2-7; 9 nucleotides match TRBD2. CDR3 size: 15 residues. Germline CDR1 reads SGHRS; CDR2 reads YFSETQ. J lost 2 bases, V lost 4 bases, and 7 bases had no gene match. CDR3: CASSPVTSGTYEQYF. In DNA, the CDR3 is TGCGCCAGCAGCCCGGTGACTAGCGGTACCTACGAGCAGTACTTC.

The genes are TRBV9 and TRBJ2-3; D might be TRBD2 (6 bases). The V end lost 2 bases, the J end lost 5 bases, and 12 bases lay between the germline ends. The CDR3 covers 14 residues. Looked up from germline, CDR1 is SGDLS and CDR2 is YYNGEE. CDR3 amino acids: CASSVTAGRDTQYF. The CDR3 nucleotides read TGTGCCAGCAGCGTCACGGCGGGGAGAGATACGCAGTATTTT. Together with reference TRBV9 and TRBJ2-3, the CDR3 gives the full variable domain: DSGVTQTPKHLITATGQRVTLRCSPRSGDLSVYWYQQSLDQGLQFLIQYYNGEERAKGNILERFSAQQFPDLHSELNLSSLELGDSALYFCASSVTAGRDTQYFGPGTRLTVL.

This rearrangement joins TRBV19 to TRBJ1-1; 10 nucleotides align to TRBD1. The CDR3 consists of 13 residues. Unmatched junction bases numbered 2, after V lost 7 bases and J lost 3 bases. Germline CDR1 and CDR2: LNHDA and SQIVND (reference sequence). CDR3 region: CASNGQGDTEAFF. The DNA of the CDR3 is TGTGCCAGTAACGGACAGGGGGACACTGAAGCTTTCTTT.

The V call is TRBV18, the J call TRBJ1-2; weak D call: TRBD1 (6 bases). The CDR3 totals 14 residues. Germline V gene data show CDR1 as KGHSH and CDR2 as LQKENI. The V gene lost 6 bases and the J gene lost 7 bases, with 18 bases spanning the gap. The CDR3 DNA sequence: TGTGCCAGCTCCGGGACGGACAGCGGCGGTGGCTACACCTTC. Amino acid sequence: CASSGTDSGGGYTF.

The genes are TRBV5-6 and TRBJ2-5; tentatively, D is TRBD1 (5 bases). V shed 3 bases and J shed 2 bases, with 8 bases lying between them. Germline-derived CDR1 and CDR2 are SGHDT and YYEEEE. The CDR3 is 13 residues long. This chain's CDR3 is CASSYRQQETQYF. CDR3 coding DNA: TGTGCCAGCAGCTACCGACAGCAAGAGACCCAGTACTTC.

This chain uses TRBV28 with TRBJ1-5, with 7 bases matching TRBD1. The CDR3 loop spans 16 amino acids. Germline CDR1 and CDR2: MDHEN and SYDVKM. V lost 7 bases to trimming and J lost 1 base; unmatched junction nucleotides: 10. DNA for the CDR3: TGTGCCAGCACGGATTTGAGGGACAGCAGCAATCAGCCCCAGCATTTT. Encoded protein: CASTDLRDSSNQPQHF.

This chain joins TRBV19 and TRBJ2-2; D is uncertain. The CDR3 extends over 13 amino acids. Trimming shortened V by 7 bases and J by 3 bases, and 9 bases separated the two germline ends. CDR1 and CDR2 from the germline V gene are LNHDA and SQIVND (reference sequence). For the CDR3, the DNA is TGTGCCAGTACCCTAGAGGACACCGGGGAGCTGTTTTTT. Translation: CASTLEDTGELFF.

This clone was recorded a few times. The chain combines TRBV9 with TRBJ1-5, with 9 bases fitting TRBD1. The trim removed 8 bases at V and 1 base at J, leaving 4 bases unmatched. The germline gives CDR1 SGDLS, CDR2 YYNGEE. The CDR3 spans 14 residues. The CDR3 loop is CASGDRDSNQPQHF. The CDR3 DNA follows: TGTGCCAGTGGGGACAGGGACAGCAATCAGCCCCAGCATTTT.

The genes are TRBV5-4 and TRBJ2-3; 9 positions agree with TRBD2. Germline V lookup: CDR1 SGHNT, CDR2 YYREEE (reference sequence). The CDR3 is 15 amino acids. J gave up 1 base and V 4 bases, and 4 bases lay outside the gene matches. The CDR3, as DNA: TGTGCCAGCAGCCAGTCTAGCGGGGGCACAGATACGCAGTATTTT. It yields the protein CASSQSSGGTDTQYF.

V usage is TRBV2 and J usage is TRBJ1-2; D is possibly TRBD1 (5 bases). CDR1 is SNHLY and CDR2 is FYNNEI in the germline V gene. The length of the CDR3 is 15 residues. Trimming stripped 8 bases from V and 5 bases from J, with 21 bases between. CDR3 sequence reads: CASLGVTVFDYGYTF. The DNA of the CDR3 is TGTGCCAGCCTAGGGGTGACTGTTTTCGATTATGGCTACACCTTC. Together with reference TRBV2 and TRBJ1-2, the CDR3 gives the full variable domain: EPEVTQTPSHQVTQMGQEVILRCVPISNHLYFYWYRQILGQKVEFLVSFYNNEISEKSEIFDDQFSVERPDGSNFTLKIRSTKLEDSAMYFCASLGVTVFDYGYTFGSGTRLTVV.

This sequence joins TRBV7-2 and TRBJ2-7, with D possibly matching TRBD1 (5 bases). This CDR3 region has 14 residues. V lost 1 base, J lost 3 bases, and 10 bases lay in between. In germline, CDR1 is SGHTA, CDR2 FQGNSA. The CDR3 sequence: CASSLEGWGYEQYF. The CDR3, as DNA: TGTGCCAGCAGCTTAGAGGGGTGGGGCTACGAGCAGTACTTC.

V is TRBV18 and J is TRBJ2-1; tentative D call: TRBD1 (5 bases). Germline V gene sequence: CDR1 KGHSH, CDR2 LQKENI. V lost 1 base, J lost 8 bases, and 12 bases lay in between. The CDR3 length is 14 residues. The CDR3 here is CASSPREGEDEQFF. CDR3 DNA: TGTGCCAGCTCACCACGAGAAGGGGAAGATGAGCAGTTCTTC.

The chain couples TRBV19 to TRBJ2-5; D is uncertain. From germline, CDR1 is LNHDA and CDR2 SQIVND (reference sequence). V lost 4 bases to trimming and J lost 0 bases, with 9 bases between them. CDR3 length: 14 amino acids. The CDR3 DNA follows: TGTGCCAGTAGTAGGAGACGGGACCAAGAGACCCAGTACTTC. Protein sequence: CASSRRRDQETQYF.

The V and J genes are TRBV4-1 and TRBJ1-1; TRBD1 matches at 8 bases. The germline gives CDR1 MGHRA, CDR2 YSYEKL. The CDR3 runs 15 residues. V shed 4 bases and J 1 base; nucleotides not matched to a gene: 5. The DNA for the CDR3 is TGCGCCAGCAGCCCGACAGGGGCTCAGAACACTGAAGCTTTCTTT. Protein: CASSPTGAQNTEAFF.

This chain uses TRBV27 with TRBJ2-2; 7 bases line up with TRBD2. CDR1 is MNHEY, CDR2 SMNVEV, per germline (reference sequence). V dropped 3 bases and J dropped 1; count of bases not matched to a gene: 2. This CDR3 spans 15 amino acids. Here the CDR3 DNA reads TGTGCCAGCAGTTTTGTAGCGGGGAACACCGGGGAGCTGTTTTTT. Amino acids: CASSFVAGNTGELFF.

This chain links TRBV27 with TRBJ1-1; weak D call: TRBD1 (5 bases). Trimming removed 3 bases from V and 11 bases from J, with 10 bases in between. Per the germline V gene, CDR1 is MNHEY and CDR2 is SMNVEV (reference sequence). The CDR3 loop spans 11 amino acids. The CDR3 protein is CASSFGGRAFF. For the CDR3, the DNA is TGTGCCAGCAGTTTCGGGGGTAGGGCTTTCTTT.